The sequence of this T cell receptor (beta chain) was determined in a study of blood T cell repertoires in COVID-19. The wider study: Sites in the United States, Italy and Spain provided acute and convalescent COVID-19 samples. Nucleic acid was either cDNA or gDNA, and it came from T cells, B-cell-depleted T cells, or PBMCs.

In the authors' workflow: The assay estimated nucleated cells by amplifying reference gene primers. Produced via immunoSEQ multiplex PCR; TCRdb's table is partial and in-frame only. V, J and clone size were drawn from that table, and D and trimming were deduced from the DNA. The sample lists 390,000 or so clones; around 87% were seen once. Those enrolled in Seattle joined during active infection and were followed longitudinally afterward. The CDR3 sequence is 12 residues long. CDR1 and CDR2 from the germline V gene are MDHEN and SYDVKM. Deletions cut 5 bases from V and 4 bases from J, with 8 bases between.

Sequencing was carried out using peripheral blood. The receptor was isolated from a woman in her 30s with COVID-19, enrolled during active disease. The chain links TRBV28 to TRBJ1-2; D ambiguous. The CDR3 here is CASSPQIYGYTF. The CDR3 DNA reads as TGTGCCAGCAGTCCCCAAATCTATGGCTACACCTTC.